This T cell receptor (beta chain) was found in a study of neurological immune-mediated disorders. Points from the study as a whole: Because no CDR3 amino acid sequences were shared across subjects by expanded clones, private repertoires were suggested in all groups. HTLV-1-associated myelopathy showed the most TCR clonal expansion; multiple sclerosis the least, below healthy controls.

This CDR3 has 13 amino acids. Germline V CDR1 and CDR2: MNHEY, SMNVEV (reference sequence). Trimming took off 5 bases at V and 2 bases at J, with 10 bases between the two ends. This clonotype appeared many times. What it binds is unknown. As for the cDNA, it was generated by 5'RACE with 10-nucleotide random UMIs. TCRdb re-called the 5' RACE reads through MiXCR, storing one row per CDR3 protein. The sample lists about 76,000 distinct CDR3 sequences; more than 15% were seen once. Unsorted libraries were prepared from 2 million PBMCs that had been stored at -80 C. Sample: PBMCs. The genes are TRBV27 and TRBJ2-7; D ambiguous. The receptor was isolated from a woman aged 40 to 50 in good health. DNA for the CDR3: TGTGCCAGCAGTGGGCAGATAGCCTACGAGCAGTACTTC. This encodes CASSGQIAYEQYF.